The 17 T cell receptor beta chains given below trace back to one sample, sequenced in a study of somatic mutations in cytotoxic T cells in rheumatoid arthritis. Method: immunoSEQ multiplex PCR; TCRdb's copy keeps in-frame clones and lacks some. The profile shows about 23,000 clones, roughly 80% of them singletons. Sequencing used CD8+ T cells sorted from blood. These receptors all come from an adult with rheumatoid arthritis.

This clone was recorded once. The chain is built from TRBV25-1 and TRBJ1-2; TRBD1 aligns across 9 bases. J was trimmed by 2 bases and V by 7 bases; bases with no gene match: 8. Germline V gene lookup returns CDR1 MGHDK and CDR2 SYGVNS. The CDR3 runs to 15 residues. CDR3 sequence: CASTYGQGLNYGYTF. The CDR3 bases are TGTGCCAGCACCTACGGACAGGGGTTAAACTATGGCTACACCTTC.

The chain employs TRBV19 and TRBJ1-6; 7 nucleotides line up with TRBD1. This CDR3 is 13 amino acids long. Germline trimming cut 3 bases from V and 10 bases from J; bases unmatched to any gene: 3. Germline assignment: CDR1 LNHDA and CDR2 SQIVND (reference sequence). The CDR3 reads CASSIGQVSPLHF. DNA for the CDR3: TGTGCCAGTAGTATTGGACAGGTCTCACCCCTCCACTTT. The entire variable domain, with the rest obtained from reference TRBV19 and TRBJ1-6, is as follows: DGGITQSPKYLFRKEGQNVTLSCEQNLNHDAMYWYRQDPGQGLRLIYYSQIVNDFQKGDIAEGYSVSREKKESFPLTVTSAQKNPTAFYLCASSIGQVSPLHFGNGTRLTVT.

For the CDR3, the DNA is TGTGCCAGCAGGCCGAGTGGGGGGACCCAGTACTTC. Amino acids: CASRPSGGTQYF. J is TRBJ2-5 and V is TRBV6-5; the D gene could be TRBD1 or TRBD2 (5 bases each). V lost 6 bases, J lost 7 bases, and 12 bases lay in between. Germline V gives CDR1 MNHEY, CDR2 SVGAGI. The length of the CDR3 is 12 residues.

The CDR3 DNA follows: TGTGCCAGCAGTTTGACGGCAGGCCACGTAAAACTGTTTTTT. Amino acids: CASSLTAGHVKLFF. The rearrangement links TRBV27 to TRBJ1-4; D not certain. Germline V lookup: CDR1 MNHEY, CDR2 SMNVEV (reference sequence). Trimming cost V 3 bases and J 10 bases, with 15 bases left between them. The CDR3 totals 14 residues.

The chain recombines TRBV5-1 with TRBJ2-2; 10 bases are a match to TRBD1. From germline, CDR1 is SGHRS and CDR2 YFSETQ. The CDR3 runs to 15 residues. V lost 6 bases and J lost 6; bases outside the gene matches: 8. As DNA, the CDR3 is TGCGCCAGCAACCAGGACGGACAGGGGGCCGGGGAGCTGTTTTTT. Translating gives CASNQDGQGAGELFF. Based on the CDR3 plus reference TRBV5-1 and TRBJ2-2, the full variable domain is KAGVTQTPRYLIKTRGQQVTLSCSPISGHRSVSWYQQTPGQGLQFLFEYFSETQRNKGNFPGRFSGRQFSNSRSEMNVSTLELGDSALYLCASNQDGQGAGELFFGEGSRLTVL.

This CDR3 is CAHSAPGYEQYF. CDR3 in DNA: TGTGCCCATAGTGCTCCTGGGTACGAGCAGTACTTC. The J gene is TRBJ2-7, the V gene TRBV2, with D unclear. V gave up 11 bases and J gave up 4 bases, with 15 bases separating them. The V gene's germline CDR1 is SNHLY and CDR2 FYNNEI. This CDR3 is 12 amino acids long.

The J gene is TRBJ2-7, the V gene TRBV7-2; a possible D gene is TRBD2 (5 bases). This CDR3 has 13 amino acids. Germline V gene lookup returns CDR1 SGHTA and CDR2 FQGNSA. Trimming removed 3 bases at V and 4 bases at J, with 10 bases between. The CDR3 spells CASSFFRGYEQYF. As DNA, the CDR3 is TGTGCCAGCAGCTTCTTCCGAGGGTACGAGCAGTACTTC.

This sequence joins TRBV5-6 and TRBJ2-7; TRBD2 matches 9 bases. Germline CDR1 and CDR2: SGHDT and YYEEEE. The CDR3 runs to 15 residues. The trim removed 5 bases at V and 3 bases at J, leaving 9 bases unmatched. Written as DNA, the CDR3 is TGTGCCAGCAGTTCGCCCAGACTAGCGGACTACGAGCAGTACTTC. Amino acid sequence: CASSSPRLADYEQYF. Supplemented by reference TRBV5-6 and TRBJ2-7, the full variable domain reads DAGVTQSPTHLIKTRGQQVTLRCSPKSGHDTVSWYQQALGQGPQFIFQYYEEEERQRGNFPDRFSGHQFPNYSSELNVNALLLGDSALYLCASSSPRLADYEQYFGPGTRLTVT.

V is TRBV5-4 and J is TRBJ2-2; maybe TRBD1 (6 bases). The CDR3 totals 15 residues. Trimming took off 4 bases at V and 3 bases at J, with 13 bases between the two ends. Germline V gene data show CDR1 as SGHNT and CDR2 as YYREEE (reference sequence). The chain's CDR3 is CASSARDMDTGELFF. In DNA form, the CDR3 reads TGTGCCAGCAGCGCCCGGGACATGGACACCGGGGAGCTGTTTTTT.

The CDR3 sequence: CASSPEGTGAYEQYF. CDR3 DNA sequence: TGTGCCAGCAGCCCAGAAGGGACAGGGGCCTACGAGCAGTACTTC. The chain combines TRBV9 with TRBJ2-7, with TRBD1 matching 10 bases. The CDR3 is 15 amino acids. Unmatched junction bases numbered 6, after V lost 4 bases and J lost 2 bases. Looked up from germline, CDR1 is SGDLS and CDR2 is YYNGEE.

This chain joins TRBV6-5 and TRBJ1-1; 9 bases are shared with TRBD1. Germline-derived CDR1 and CDR2 are MNHEY and SVGAGI. The V gene end was trimmed by 1 base and the J gene end by 4 bases; junction bases not matched to a gene: 4. This CDR3 comprises 15 residues. Here the CDR3 reads CASSYWGQGPTEAFF. CDR3 sequence (DNA): TGTGCCAGCAGTTACTGGGGACAGGGACCCACTGAAGCTTTCTTT.

The chain couples TRBV19 to TRBJ1-5; 7 positions agree with TRBD1. CDR3 length: 16 residues. CDR1 and CDR2 from the germline V gene are LNHDA and SQIVND (reference sequence). Unmatched junction bases numbered 10, after V lost 8 bases and J lost 0 bases. CDR3 in amino acids: CASSTGRAYSNQPQHF. DNA of the CDR3: TGTGCCAGTTCGACAGGGAGGGCGTATAGCAATCAGCCCCAGCATTTT. Based on the CDR3 plus reference TRBV19 and TRBJ1-5, the full variable domain is DGGITQSPKYLFRKEGQNVTLSCEQNLNHDAMYWYRQDPGQGLRLIYYSQIVNDFQKGDIAEGYSVSREKKESFPLTVTSAQKNPTAFYLCASSTGRAYSNQPQHFGDGTRLSIL.

This rearrangement joins TRBV7-6 to TRBJ2-1; 11 nucleotides line up with TRBD2. With V trimmed by 2 bases and J by 7 bases, 4 bases remained unmatched. The length of the CDR3 is 15 residues. Germline assignment: CDR1 SGHVS and CDR2 FNYEAQ. The CDR3 protein is CASSLTASGGNEQFF. DNA of the CDR3: TGTGCCAGCAGCTTAACGGCTAGCGGGGGGAATGAGCAGTTCTTC.

The V call is TRBV6-5, the J call TRBJ2-7, with D perhaps TRBD1 (6 bases). CDR3 size: 13 residues. Trimming stripped 8 bases from V and 3 bases from J, with 14 bases between. Per germline, CDR1 MNHEY and CDR2 SVGAGI. CDR3 bases: TGTGCCAGCGGATTCCTGGACAGCTACGAGCAGTACTTC. Translating it yields CASGFLDSYEQYF.

This clone occurred once. V usage is TRBV7-9 and J usage is TRBJ1-1; the D gene is possibly TRBD1 (6 bases). In germline, CDR1 is SEHNR, CDR2 FQNEAQ (reference sequence). This CDR3 is 14 amino acids long. V was shortened by 5 bases and J by 3 bases, with 13 bases between the two germline ends. For the CDR3, the DNA is TGTGCCAGCAGCGCCACAGGGTTTTACACTGAAGCTTTCTTT. The encoded protein is CASSATGFYTEAFF.

This clone was recorded a few times. The chain employs TRBV19 and TRBJ1-5, with D hard to call. Germline-derived CDR1 and CDR2 are LNHDA and SQIVND (reference sequence). This CDR3 is 16 amino acids long. Trimming cost V 3 bases and J 0 bases, with 12 bases left between them. Here the CDR3 reads CASSMDWLSSNQPQHF. The CDR3 coding sequence is TGTGCCAGTAGTATGGACTGGTTAAGTAGCAATCAGCCCCAGCATTTT.

This clone was observed a handful of times. The chain links TRBV19 to TRBJ1-3; D gene unclear. Trimming took off 3 bases at V and 3 bases at J, with 12 bases between the two ends. The length of the CDR3 is 15 residues. The germline V gene encodes CDR1 LNHDA and CDR2 SQIVND (reference sequence). This CDR3 is CASSIAGQLGNTIYF. CDR3 nucleotides: TGTGCCAGTAGTATCGCTGGGCAGCTTGGAAACACCATATATTTT.